This entry lists 23 T cell receptor beta chains sequenced from one sample in a study of blood T cell repertoires in COVID-19. Sequencing was performed with immunoSEQ multiplex PCR; in TCRdb, only in-frame clones are kept and a portion is missing. The table records about 310,000 clones, about 90% of them present only once. Material: peripheral blood. The receptors here all came from a woman aged 50 to 65 who had recovered from COVID-19.

CDR3 DNA sequence: TGTGCCAGCAGCTATACCCGGGGGACTGAAGCTTTCTTT. As protein: CASSYTRGTEAFF. This chain links TRBV7-9 with TRBJ1-1, with D possibly being TRBD1 (5 bases). The CDR3 is 13 amino acids. The germline CDR1 and CDR2 sequences are SEHNR and FQNEAQ (reference sequence). Trimming shortened V by 4 bases and J by 5 bases, and 11 bases separated the two germline ends.

The chain carries TRBV27 and TRBJ2-7; 10 bases agree with TRBD2. Germline loops: CDR1 MNHEY, CDR2 SMNVEV (reference sequence). With 5 bases clipped from V and 4 bases from J, the junction kept 11 bases outside the gene matches. CDR3 length: 16 amino acids. CDR3 region: CASSPQRTSGFYEQYF. The CDR3 DNA is TGTGCCAGCAGTCCCCAACGGACTAGCGGCTTTTACGAGCAGTACTTC.

V is TRBV13 and J is TRBJ1-2, with TRBD1 matching over 12 bases. CDR3 size: 17 residues. The V gene end was trimmed by 5 bases and the J gene end by 2 bases; junction bases not matched to a gene: 9. Looked up from germline, CDR1 is PRHDT and CDR2 is FYEKMQ (reference sequence). The CDR3: CASSPPVGTGGNYGYTF. The CDR3 region has the DNA TGTGCCAGCAGCCCCCCAGTAGGGACAGGGGGCAACTATGGCTACACCTTC.

This clone was detected only a few times. This chain joins TRBV7-8 and TRBJ2-1; 13 positions agree with TRBD2. CDR3 length equals 16 residues. Germline V gene sequence: CDR1 SGHVS, CDR2 FQNEAQ. V lost 1 base and J lost 7; bases outside the gene matches: 4. The CDR3 bases are TGTGCCAGCAGCTTAGGGGCGGGACTAGCGGGGAATGAGCAGTTCTTC. This sequence encodes CASSLGAGLAGNEQFF.

The J gene is TRBJ1-5, the V gene TRBV7-2; 8 nucleotides match TRBD1. This CDR3 is built from 15 residues. After removal of 5 bases from V and 6 bases from J, the junction contained 9 bases not matched to a gene. CDR1 and CDR2 from the germline V gene are SGHTA and FQGNSA. In DNA form, the CDR3 reads TGTGCCAGCAGCCAAGTTACAGGGGGAAGTCAGCCCCAGCATTTT. Translation: CASSQVTGGSQPQHF.

The genes are TRBV27 and TRBJ1-6, with D tentatively TRBD1 (6 bases). The ends were cut back, 6 bases at V and 7 bases at J, with 16 bases in the middle. Germline V gene lookup returns CDR1 MNHEY and CDR2 SMNVEV (reference sequence). The CDR3 has 15 residues. The CDR3 sequence: CASSRGRGRNSPLHF. The CDR3 nucleotides read TGTGCCAGCAGCCGTGGCAGGGGCCGGAATTCACCCCTCCACTTT.

A remark on this clone: Other DNA variants within this sample encode the same CDR3. This chain uses TRBV5-1 with TRBJ1-1, with TRBD1 matching over 9 bases. With 4 bases clipped from V and 3 bases from J, the junction kept 4 bases outside the gene matches. Looked up from germline, CDR1 is SGHRS and CDR2 is YFSETQ. The CDR3 sequence is 14 residues long. The CDR3 loop is CASSTGQGYTEAFF. CDR3 in DNA: TGCGCCAGCAGCACGGGACAGGGTTACACTGAAGCTTTCTTT.

The chain couples TRBV19 to TRBJ1-2; D not resolved. V gave up 6 bases and J gave up 8 bases, with 19 bases separating them. This CDR3 spans 14 amino acids. The germline V gene has CDR1 LNHDA and CDR2 SQIVND (reference sequence). The CDR3: CASSRESSSQGYTF. CDR3 DNA sequence: TGTGCCAGTAGCCGTGAATCGTCGTCGCAGGGCTACACCTTC.

In its sample, this clone was seen once. The rearrangement joins TRBV7-9 to TRBJ2-2; D gene unclear. The CDR3 covers 12 residues. Looked up from germline, CDR1 is SEHNR and CDR2 is FQNEAQ (reference sequence). The V end was cut by 9 bases, the J end by 6 bases, with 11 bases between. CDR3 amino acids: CARDAEPGELFF. The DNA for the CDR3 is TGTGCCAGAGACGCGGAGCCCGGGGAGCTGTTTTTT.

CDR3 sequence: CSVSRDRGFNEQFF. CDR3 sequence (DNA): TGCAGCGTTTCCCGGGACAGGGGTTTCAATGAGCAGTTCTTC. The chain uses TRBV29-1 and TRBJ2-1; 10 bases are shared with TRBD1. V was pared by 5 bases and J by 6 bases, with 7 bases of the junction left unmatched. CDR3 length: 14 residues. Germline CDR1 is SQVTM and CDR2 is ANQGSEA.

The chain couples TRBV30 to TRBJ2-7; possible D gene TRBD1, 6 bases. The CDR3 totals 16 residues. V dropped 0 bases and J dropped 6 bases, with 21 bases sitting between them. Germline lookup yields CDR1 GTSNPN and CDR2 SVGIG (reference sequence). CDR3 nucleotides: TGTGCCTGGAGTGTACGTCGTGGCAGGGGTTCGACCGAGCAGTACTTC. Protein product: CAWSVRRGRGSTEQYF.

This rearrangement joins TRBV15 to TRBJ1-6, with D maybe TRBD1 (6 bases). The CDR3 spans 14 residues. Trimming shortened V by 0 bases and J by 9 bases, and 9 bases separated the two germline ends. Germline values: CDR1 LNHNV, CDR2 YYDKDF (reference sequence). CDR3 region: CATSREGGPSPLHF. As DNA, the CDR3 is TGTGCCACCAGCAGAGAGGGGGGGCCTTCACCCCTCCACTTT.

The chain uses TRBV28 and TRBJ2-7, with D possibly matching TRBD1 (7 bases). Trimming shortened V by 5 bases and J by 9 bases, and 23 bases separated the two germline ends. The CDR3 is 15 amino acids. In germline, CDR1 is MDHEN, CDR2 SYDVKM. CDR3 sequence (DNA): TGTGCCAGCAGTGCGGCCGGGACAGCGGGCGTCGGGCAGTACTTC. Translation: CASSAAGTAGVGQYF.

CDR3 residues: CASSMGRSNEKLFF. The CDR3 bases are TGTGCCAGTAGTATGGGCCGCTCAAATGAAAAACTGTTTTTT. This chain joins TRBV19 and TRBJ1-4; D is unresolved. There are 14 residues in the CDR3. Germline values: CDR1 LNHDA, CDR2 SQIVND (reference sequence). V was clipped by 3 bases and J by 5 bases, with 10 bases between them.

This chain connects TRBV28 to TRBJ2-3; TRBD2 is a possible D gene (6 bases). CDR3 length: 14 residues. The V gene lost 6 bases and the J gene lost 2 bases, with 12 bases spanning the gap. The germline CDR1 and CDR2 sequences are MDHEN and SYDVKM. The CDR3 DNA reads as TGTGCCAGCAGCCGTAGCGGTCTCACAGATACGCAGTATTTT. It codes for CASSRSGLTDTQYF.

This sequence joins TRBV11-1 and TRBJ2-7; D is unresolved. In germline, CDR1 is SGHAT, CDR2 FQDESV (reference sequence). The ends were cut back, 2 bases at V and 3 bases at J, with 8 bases in the middle. The CDR3 loop spans 13 amino acids. The DNA for the CDR3 is TGTGCCAGCAGCTTAACTGTAGACTACGAGCAGTACTTC. Protein: CASSLTVDYEQYF.

This clone was seen only once. V usage is TRBV5-6 and J usage is TRBJ1-2; D unclear. The V end lost 0 bases, the J end lost 13 bases, and 13 bases lay between the germline ends. This CDR3 has 12 amino acids. Germline V gene lookup returns CDR1 SGHDT and CDR2 YYEEEE. The CDR3 is CASSLATGIITF. DNA for the CDR3: TGTGCCAGCAGCTTGGCCACGGGGATCATCACCTTC.

The J gene is TRBJ1-5, the V gene TRBV28, with a tentative D call TRBD1 (5 bases). The CDR3 is 14 residues long. V was trimmed by 6 bases and J by 4 bases, leaving 13 bases between them. Germline V gene sequence: CDR1 MDHEN, CDR2 SYDVKM. In DNA form, the CDR3 reads TGTGCCAGCAGGGGAGGGGTGTGGAATCAGCCCCAGCATTTT. Translating it yields CASRGGVWNQPQHF.

The genes are TRBV9 and TRBJ1-4; TRBD1 matches at 8 bases. CDR1 and CDR2 (germline): SGDLS, YYNGEE. The CDR3 contains 14 residues. V dropped 4 bases and J dropped 8; count of bases not matched to a gene: 7. The CDR3 coding sequence is TGTGCCAGCAGCACCGGACAGGGAAGGGAAAAACTGTTTTTT. It specifies CASSTGQGREKLFF.

The J gene is TRBJ1-6, the V gene TRBV6-1; D unclear. V was pared by 3 bases and J by 13 bases, with 13 bases between. CDR3 length equals 13 residues. Germline V lookup: CDR1 MNHNS, CDR2 SASEGT. The CDR3 spells CASSDAFTQPLHF. For the CDR3, the DNA is TGTGCCAGCAGTGATGCATTCACCCAGCCCCTCCACTTT.

V and J are TRBV10-1 and TRBJ1-1, with 7 bases identical to TRBD1. CDR1 is WNHNN and CDR2 is SYGVQD in the germline V gene (reference sequence). The V gene end was trimmed by 3 bases and the J gene end by 7 bases; junction bases not matched to a gene: 8. This CDR3 region has 14 residues. CDR3 region: CASSDTGARGEAFF. The CDR3 nucleotides are TGCGCCAGCAGTGATACAGGGGCGCGAGGTGAAGCTTTCTTT.

This clone was seen a few times. The genes are TRBV19 and TRBJ1-5; unclear D gene. V was clipped by 7 bases and J by 2 bases, with 12 bases between them. CDR3 length: 14 residues. Germline CDR1 is LNHDA and CDR2 is SQIVND (reference sequence). The CDR3 here is CASTSDWGNQPQHF. The CDR3 DNA reads as TGTGCCAGTACCAGCGACTGGGGCAATCAGCCCCAGCATTTT.

This clone was seen more than once but under ten times. This rearrangement joins TRBV5-6 to TRBJ2-3; 8 bases are shared with TRBD2. Unmatched junction bases numbered 11, after V lost 2 bases and J lost 0 bases. From germline, CDR1 is SGHDT and CDR2 YYEEEE. CDR3 length: 18 residues. CDR3 DNA sequence: TGTGCCAGCAGCTTCTTTGGTCGTACTAGCGGCAGCACAGATACGCAGTATTTT. Its translation is CASSFFGRTSGSTDTQYF. The full variable domain, completed using reference TRBV5-6 and TRBJ2-3, is DAGVTQSPTHLIKTRGQQVTLRCSPKSGHDTVSWYQQALGQGPQFIFQYYEEEERQRGNFPDRFSGHQFPNYSSELNVNALLLGDSALYLCASSFFGRTSGSTDTQYFGPGTRLTVL.